This entry lists 26 T cell receptor beta chains sequenced from one sample in a study of regulatory T cells in long-lasting Graves disease. Library construction for TCR beta used iRepertoire HTBI primers and Arm-PCR of CDR3 regions. Each CDR3 protein gets one entry after TCRdb re-called the multiplex PCR reads with MiXCR. The table has around 460,000 distinct CDR3 sequences, 20% to 25% seen once; the top ten hold roughly 13%. Time point meaning: persistent/refractory GD, antithyroid drugs over 5 years with positive TRAb. PBMCs provided the RNA from which the TCR library was made. Sequencing was performed on peripheral blood mononuclear cells (PBMCs), taken when the disease was refractory, from a patient treated with antithyroid drugs. These receptors came from a female donor with Graves disease.

Many counts were recorded for this clonotype. J is TRBJ1-5 and V is TRBV10-3; the D is unclear. This CDR3 comprises 13 residues. Looked up from germline, CDR1 is ENHRY and CDR2 is SYGVKD. Trimming cost V 3 bases and J 0 bases, with 3 bases left between them. The CDR3 region is CAISDGSNQPQHF. As DNA, the CDR3 is TGTGCCATCAGTGATGGTAGCAATCAGCCCCAGCATTTT.

The sample holds a few counts of this clonotype. The gene calls are TRBV30 and TRBJ2-5; TRBD1 agrees at 12 bases. This CDR3 comprises 13 residues. Germline V CDR1 and CDR2: GTSNPN, SVGIG (reference sequence). The trim removed 7 bases at V and 5 bases at J, leaving 5 bases unmatched. CDR3 residues: CAYRDRGRETQYF. The CDR3 DNA sequence: TGTGCCTACCGGGACAGGGGGCGTGAGACCCAGTACTTC.

Ten or more counts support this clonotype. The chain carries TRBV7-2 and TRBJ2-7; D is ambiguous. Germline CDR1 is SGHTA and CDR2 is FQGNSA. This CDR3 has 13 residues. The V end lost 1 base, the J end lost 2 bases, and 6 bases lay between the germline ends. In DNA, the CDR3 is TGTGCCAGCAGCTTAGACTTCCCCTACGAGCAGTACTTC. It encodes CASSLDFPYEQYF. Variable domain in full (rest from reference TRBV7-2 and TRBJ2-7): GAGVSQSPSNKVTEKGKDVELRCDPISGHTALYWYRQSLGQGLEFLIYFQGNSAPDKSGLPSDRFSAERTGGSVSTLTIQRTQQEDSAVYLCASSLDFPYEQYFGPGTRLTVT.

This clonotype was seen repeatedly, ten times or more. The rearrangement uses TRBV10-3 and TRBJ2-5; D remains unclear. Germline V gene lookup returns CDR1 ENHRY and CDR2 SYGVKD. CDR3 length equals 12 residues. Trimming removed 2 bases from V and 5 bases from J, with 6 bases in between. The CDR3: CAISERVETQYF. Written as DNA, the CDR3 is TGTGCCATCAGTGAGAGGGTGGAGACCCAGTACTTC.

This clonotype was recorded many times. The chain recombines TRBV28 with TRBJ2-4; a weak D match, TRBD2 (5 bases). Trimming took off 3 bases at V and 5 bases at J, with 11 bases between the two ends. Germline V gives CDR1 MDHEN, CDR2 SYDVKM. The CDR3 consists of 14 residues. The CDR3, as DNA: TGTGCCAGCAGTTTTTCGGGGTTGGAAAACATTCAGTACTTC. It yields the protein CASSFSGLENIQYF.

This clonotype was seen many times. The CDR3 DNA is TGTGCCAGTAGTACCCAGGGGACAATAAGCAATCAGCCCCAGCATTTT. Translating it yields CASSTQGTISNQPQHF. The rearrangement joins TRBV19 to TRBJ1-5; perhaps TRBD1 as D (6 bases). The CDR3 length is 16 residues. CDR1 and CDR2 from the germline V gene are LNHDA and SQIVND (reference sequence). V was pared by 4 bases and J by 1 base, with 14 bases between.

The chain couples TRBV11-2 to TRBJ2-3; a possible D gene is TRBD2 (6 bases). The germline V and J ends were trimmed by 8 bases and 2 bases, with 14 bases remaining between them. The CDR3 runs 14 residues. Germline lookup yields CDR1 SGHAT and CDR2 FQNNGV. The CDR3 DNA follows: TGTGCCAGCGGGACTTCCGACTACACAGATACGCAGTATTTT. Residues: CASGTSDYTDTQYF.

The chain uses TRBV7-2 and TRBJ1-1; D gene uncertain. From germline, CDR1 is SGHTA and CDR2 FQGNSA. Trimming cost V 1 base and J 2 bases, with 11 bases left between them. CDR3 length: 15 amino acids. The chain's CDR3 is CASSLVGSPNTEAFF. CDR3 bases: TGTGCCAGCAGCTTAGTGGGCAGCCCCAACACTGAAGCTTTCTTT.

With regard to this clonotype: A much larger clone differs from this one at a single base, so this may be a read error. J is TRBJ1-6 and V is TRBV2, with unresolved D. CDR3 size: 13 residues. Germline CDR1 and CDR2: SNHLY and FYNNEI. The CDR3 nucleotides read TGTGCCAGCAAGAGGACGGAGAATTCACCCCCCCACTTT. It translates to CASKRTENSPPHF.

In its sample, this clonotype was seen a few times. The J gene is TRBJ1-2, the V gene TRBV4-1; D is uncertain. CDR1 MGHRA and CDR2 YSYEKL come from the germline V gene. Trimming took 0 bases from V and 3 from J, leaving 17 bases between them. The CDR3 is 17 residues long. CDR3 loop: CASSQESNPWEDYGYTF. The CDR3 DNA sequence: TGCGCCAGCAGCCAAGAATCTAACCCCTGGGAAGACTATGGCTACACCTTC.

This clonotype was counted at least ten times. The chain recombines TRBV29-1 with TRBJ2-5; TRBD1 aligns across 9 bases. The CDR3 sequence is 14 residues long. The V gene's germline CDR1 is SQVTM and CDR2 ANQGSEA. V lost 3 bases and J lost 3; bases outside the gene matches: 5. DNA of the CDR3: TGCAGCGTTGACCTCTGGACAGGGGAAGAGACCCAGTACTTC. This codes for CSVDLWTGEETQYF.

The gene calls are TRBV20-1 and TRBJ2-1; D may be TRBD1 (5 bases). This CDR3 contains 12 residues. Trimming left V 6 bases short and J 7 bases short, with 13 bases between. CDR1 is DFQATT and CDR2 is SNEGSKA in the germline V gene (reference sequence). The CDR3 nucleotides read TGCAGTGCAGATCAGGGTGGTAATGAGCAGTTCTTC. As protein: CSADQGGNEQFF.

The J gene is TRBJ2-2, the V gene TRBV28, with a tentative D call TRBD2 (6 bases). Trimming pared 5 bases from V and 7 bases from J, leaving 17 bases between. The CDR3 length is 15 residues. Germline lookup yields CDR1 MDHEN and CDR2 SYDVKM. The CDR3 nucleotides are TGTGCCAGCAGTCCTGGGGGGATCGAGGACGGGGAGCTGTTTTTT. Its protein product is CASSPGGIEDGELFF. Together with reference TRBV28 and TRBJ2-2, the CDR3 gives the full variable domain: DVKVTQSSRYLVKRTGEKVFLECVQDMDHENMFWYRQDPGLGLRLIYFSYDVKMKEKGDIPEGYSVSREKKERFSLILESASTNQTSMYLCASSPGGIEDGELFFGEGSRLTVL.

Regarding this clonotype: The germline gene is not matched at one end of the junction; a read error may be the cause. The chain links TRBV27 to TRBJ2-5; TRBD2 agrees at 8 bases. This CDR3 region has 14 residues. Per germline, CDR1 MNHEY and CDR2 SMNVEV (reference sequence). CDR3 nucleotides: TGTGCCAGCACCGAGCGGGGGACCCAAGAGATCCAGTACTTT. It yields the protein CASTERGTQEIQYF.

This clonotype was picked up a small number of times. This chain connects TRBV7-9 to TRBJ2-2; D is uncertain. From germline, CDR1 is SEHNR and CDR2 FQNEAQ (reference sequence). This CDR3 is 13 amino acids long. The V end was cut by 3 bases, the J end by 5 bases, with 7 bases between. In DNA form, the CDR3 reads TGTGCCAGCAGCTTTGACCCGACCGGGGAGCTGTTTTTT. Encoded protein: CASSFDPTGELFF.

The chain combines TRBV5-6 with TRBJ1-6; possibly TRBD1 for D (6 bases). The CDR3 consists of 13 residues. In germline, CDR1 is SGHDT, CDR2 YYEEEE. V shed 2 bases and J shed 14 bases, with 14 bases lying between them. The CDR3 loop reads CASSFEMTGALHF. CDR3 nucleotide sequence: TGTGCCAGCAGCTTCGAAATGACAGGAGCCCTCCACTTT.

This clonotype was seen at least ten times. The chain has TRBV20-1 and TRBJ1-4, with D unclear. This CDR3 has 14 amino acids. Trimming left V 4 bases short and J 7 bases short, with 16 bases between. Per the germline V gene, CDR1 is DFQATT and CDR2 is SNEGSKA (reference sequence). The CDR3 bases are TGCAGTGCTACAGAGAATAGCGCAGGTGAAAAACTGTTTTTT. Translation: CSATENSAGEKLFF.

The V call is TRBV11-2, the J call TRBJ2-3; unclear D gene. Trimming pared 2 bases from V and 2 bases from J, leaving 11 bases between. CDR1 SGHAT and CDR2 FQNNGV come from the germline V gene. The CDR3 is 15 amino acids. CDR3 bases: TGTGCCAGCAGCTTAATTCGCGGACCCACAGATACGCAGTATTTT. Translated: CASSLIRGPTDTQYF.

V usage is TRBV30 and J usage is TRBJ2-7; D is unresolved. Germline V gene sequence: CDR1 GTSNPN, CDR2 SVGIG (reference sequence). This CDR3 contains 12 residues. The V gene lost 2 bases and the J gene lost 5 bases, with 10 bases spanning the gap. The CDR3 nucleotides read TGTGCCTGGAGTCCCACCCCAAACGAGCAGTACTTC. It translates to CAWSPTPNEQYF. Looking up the rest from reference TRBV30 and TRBJ2-7 gives the full variable domain: SQTIHQWPATLVQPVGSPLSLECTVEGTSNPNLYWYRQAAGRGLQLLFYSVGIGQISSEVPQNLSASRPQDRQFILSSKKLLLSDSGFYLCAWSPTPNEQYFGPGTRLTVT.

This clonotype was observed at least ten times. CDR3 protein: CASRGTVYNSPLHF. CDR3 in DNA: TGTGCCAGCAGGGGGACAGTCTATAATTCACCCCTCCACTTT. This chain links TRBV2 with TRBJ1-6; 7 nucleotides align to TRBD1. V was clipped by 6 bases and J by 3 bases; unmatched bases: 2. This CDR3 is 14 amino acids long. Germline loops: CDR1 SNHLY, CDR2 FYNNEI.

This clonotype was detected ten times or more. The chain has TRBV12-3 or TRBV12-4 and TRBJ2-7; 7 bases align to TRBD1. The CDR3 consists of 14 residues. The trim removed 6 bases at V and 0 bases at J, leaving 5 bases unmatched. The CDR3 DNA sequence: TGTGCCAGCAGCCCGACAGGGTACTCCTACGAGCAGTACTTC. Protein: CASSPTGYSYEQYF.

This clonotype has at least ten counts. The genes are TRBV28 and TRBJ1-5; 10 positions match TRBD1. This CDR3 is built from 16 residues. CDR1 and CDR2 (germline): MDHEN, SYDVKM. Losses at the gene ends were 6 bases for V and 5 bases for J; bases not matched to a gene: 10. Here the CDR3 reads CASRRRTGGSYQPQHF. Written as DNA, the CDR3 is TGTGCCAGCAGAAGAAGGACAGGGGGTTCGTATCAGCCCCAGCATTTT.

This clonotype came up many times. The rearrangement uses TRBV6-1 and TRBJ1-1; 9 bases are shared with TRBD1. The germline CDR1 and CDR2 sequences are MNHNS and SASEGT. Trimming removed 7 bases from V and 5 bases from J; junction bases left unmatched: 8. The CDR3 length is 14 residues. The CDR3 is CASTLQGAVTEAFF. CDR3 DNA sequence: TGTGCCAGCACACTACAGGGGGCAGTAACTGAAGCTTTCTTT.

This clonotype was detected ten times or more. The V call is TRBV28, the J call TRBJ2-7; TRBD2 matches at 8 bases. Germline V gene data show CDR1 as MDHEN and CDR2 as SYDVKM. Trimming took 5 bases from V and 4 from J; bases not matched to a gene: 7. The length of the CDR3 is 14 residues. The CDR3 DNA sequence: TGTGCCAGCAGTGCTTGGCCTAGCGGGTACGAGCAGTACTTC. Its translation: CASSAWPSGYEQYF.

In DNA, the CDR3 is TGTGCCTGGAACCCGACAGGGGGCTGGGCGGACACTGAAGCTTTCTTT. Translating gives CAWNPTGGWADTEAFF. The chain recombines TRBV30 with TRBJ1-1; TRBD1 matches 10 bases. CDR1 is GTSNPN, CDR2 SVGIG, per germline (reference sequence). The CDR3 runs to 16 residues. The V gene end was trimmed by 4 bases and the J gene end by 3 bases; junction bases not matched to a gene: 11. The variable domain in full, with the rest retrieved from reference TRBV30 and TRBJ1-1, is SQTIHQWPATLVQPVGSPLSLECTVEGTSNPNLYWYRQAAGRGLQLLFYSVGIGQISSEVPQNLSASRPQDRQFILSSKKLLLSDSGFYLCAWNPTGGWADTEAFFGQGTRLTVV.

This clonotype was counted ten times or more. The chain has TRBV28 and TRBJ2-7; TRBD1 matches at 11 bases. The CDR3 has 16 residues. Losses at the gene ends were 4 bases for V and 2 bases for J; bases not matched to a gene: 7. Germline V lookup: CDR1 MDHEN, CDR2 SYDVKM. CDR3 coding DNA: TGTGCCAGCAGTTGGGACAGGGGGGGGGTTACCTACGAGCAGTACTTC. Translation: CASSWDRGGVTYEQYF.